A single sample gave rise to the 5 T cell receptor beta chains below, sequenced in a study of T cells in Graves' hyperthyroidism and ophthalmopathy. RNA transcripts provided the source from which TCR beta CDR3 regions were amplified. The HTBI primer set served for first-round RT-PCR of the TCR CDR3. TCRdb used MiXCR to reprocess the multiplex PCR reads, holding one entry per CDR3 protein. Of roughly 700,000 distinct CDR3 sequences listed, around 16% are singletons. Sequences were obtained from blood. The receptors originated from a man aged 50 to 59 with Graves' hyperthyroidism.

The rearrangement joins TRBV20-1 to TRBJ1-1; a possible D gene is TRBD1 (6 bases). Per the germline V gene, CDR1 is DFQATT and CDR2 is SNEGSKA (reference sequence). The CDR3 is made up of 15 amino acids. V lost 7 bases to trimming and J lost 4 bases, with 22 bases between them. The CDR3 region is CSGAKEGGGPTEAFF. Written as DNA, the CDR3 is TGCAGTGGCGCTAAAGAGGGGGGCGGGCCCACTGAAGCTTTCTTT.

The V gene is TRBV9, the J gene TRBJ2-7; 8 bases fit TRBD1. The CDR3 contains 15 residues. Germline V gene sequence: CDR1 SGDLS, CDR2 YYNGEE. Trimming cost V 0 bases and J 4 bases; bases outside gene matches: 6. Here the CDR3 DNA reads TGTGCCAGCAGCGTAGAGGCAGGGGGCCAGTACGAGCAGTACTTC. Translating it yields CASSVEAGGQYEQYF. Looking up the rest from reference TRBV9 and TRBJ2-7 gives the full variable domain: DSGVTQTPKHLITATGQRVTLRCSPRSGDLSVYWYQQSLDQGLQFLIQYYNGEERAKGNILERFSAQQFPDLHSELNLSSLELGDSALYFCASSVEAGGQYEQYFGPGTRLTVT.

The V call is TRBV30, the J call TRBJ2-7, with D tentatively TRBD1 (6 bases). CDR1 is GTSNPN, CDR2 SVGIG, per germline (reference sequence). The ends were cut back, 4 bases at V and 6 bases at J, with 16 bases in the middle. The CDR3 runs 13 residues. CDR3 sequence: CAWTVGARGEQYF. CDR3 DNA: TGTGCCTGGACGGTGGGGGCGCGAGGCGAGCAGTACTTC. Full variable domain (remainder filled in from reference TRBV30 and TRBJ2-7): SQTIHQWPATLVQPVGSPLSLECTVEGTSNPNLYWYRQAAGRGLQLLFYSVGIGQISSEVPQNLSASRPQDRQFILSSKKLLLSDSGFYLCAWTVGARGEQYFGPGTRLTVT.

V usage is TRBV2 and J usage is TRBJ2-5, with D perhaps matching TRBD2 (6 bases). This CDR3 is built from 16 residues. V lost 6 bases, J lost 4 bases, and 21 bases lay in between. Germline values: CDR1 SNHLY, CDR2 FYNNEI. CDR3 residues: CASSPSEGEDRETQYF. The CDR3 DNA reads as TGTGCCAGCAGCCCGAGTGAAGGGGAGGATCGAGAGACCCAGTACTTC.

This clonotype occurred many times. The V and J genes are TRBV12-3 or TRBV12-4 and TRBJ1-3; D gene uncertain. The V end was cut by 2 bases, the J end by 2 bases, with 4 bases between. The CDR3 contains 13 residues. The CDR3: CASSLMTGNTIYF. DNA for the CDR3: TGTGCCAGCAGTTTAATGACTGGAAACACCATATATTTT.